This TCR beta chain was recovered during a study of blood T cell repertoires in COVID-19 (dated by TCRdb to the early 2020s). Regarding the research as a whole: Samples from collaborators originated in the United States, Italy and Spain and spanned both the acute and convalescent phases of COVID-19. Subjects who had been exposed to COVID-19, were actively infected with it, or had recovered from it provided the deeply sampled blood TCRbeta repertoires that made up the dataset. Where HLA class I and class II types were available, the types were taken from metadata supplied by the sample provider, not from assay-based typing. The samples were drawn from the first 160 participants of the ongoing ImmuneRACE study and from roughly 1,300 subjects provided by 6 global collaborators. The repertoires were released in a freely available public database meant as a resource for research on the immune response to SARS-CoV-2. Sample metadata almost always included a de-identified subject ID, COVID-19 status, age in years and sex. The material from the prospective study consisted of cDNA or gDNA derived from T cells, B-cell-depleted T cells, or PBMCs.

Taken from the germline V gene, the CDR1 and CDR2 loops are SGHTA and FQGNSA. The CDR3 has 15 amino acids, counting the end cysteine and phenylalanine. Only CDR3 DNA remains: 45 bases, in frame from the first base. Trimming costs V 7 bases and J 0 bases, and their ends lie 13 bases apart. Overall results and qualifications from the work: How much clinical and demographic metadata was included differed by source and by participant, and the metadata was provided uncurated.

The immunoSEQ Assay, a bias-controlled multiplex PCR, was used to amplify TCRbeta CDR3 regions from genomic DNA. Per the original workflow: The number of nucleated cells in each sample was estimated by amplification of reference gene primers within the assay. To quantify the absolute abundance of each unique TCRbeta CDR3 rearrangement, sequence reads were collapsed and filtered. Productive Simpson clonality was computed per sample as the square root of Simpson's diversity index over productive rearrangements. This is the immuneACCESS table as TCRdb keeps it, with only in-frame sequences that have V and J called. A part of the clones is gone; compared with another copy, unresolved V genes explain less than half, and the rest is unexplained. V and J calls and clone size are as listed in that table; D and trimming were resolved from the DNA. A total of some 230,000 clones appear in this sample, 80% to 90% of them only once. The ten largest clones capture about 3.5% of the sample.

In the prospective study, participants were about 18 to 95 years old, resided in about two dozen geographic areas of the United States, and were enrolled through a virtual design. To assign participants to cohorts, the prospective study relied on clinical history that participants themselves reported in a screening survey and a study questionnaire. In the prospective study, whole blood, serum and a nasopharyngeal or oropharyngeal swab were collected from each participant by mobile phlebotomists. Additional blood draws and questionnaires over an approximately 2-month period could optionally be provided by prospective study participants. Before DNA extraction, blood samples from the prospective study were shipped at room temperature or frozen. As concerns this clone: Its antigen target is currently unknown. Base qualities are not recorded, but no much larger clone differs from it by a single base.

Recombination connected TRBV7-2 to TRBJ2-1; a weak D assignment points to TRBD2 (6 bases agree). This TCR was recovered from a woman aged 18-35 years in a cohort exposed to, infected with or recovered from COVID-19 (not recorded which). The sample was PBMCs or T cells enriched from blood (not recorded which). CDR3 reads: CASNWAGSSYNEQFF. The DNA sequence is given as TGTGCCAGCAACTGGGCGGGAAGCTCCTACAATGAGCAGTTCTTC.